This TCR beta chain stems from a study of blood T cell repertoires in COVID-19. Study-wide context: T cells, B-cell-depleted T cells, or PBMCs supplied cDNA or gDNA.

Under the authors' procedure: It was from reference gene primer amplification that nucleated cell counts were estimated. Assay used: immunoSEQ multiplex PCR; TCRdb lists only in-frame clones, some missing. Clone size and the V and J calls come from that table; the DNA yielded D and trimming. Of under 500,000 clones listed, around 89% are singletons. The CDR3 consists of 12 residues. V shed 1 base and J shed 9 bases, with 10 bases lying between them. Germline V gene lookup returns CDR1 SQVTM and CDR2 ANQGSEA. The chain joins TRBV29-1 to TRBJ2-1; D perhaps matches TRBD2 (5 bases). Input material: peripheral blood. The clonotype originates from a woman aged 30 to 39 with acute or convalescent COVID-19. CDR3 sequence reads: CSVEAPGSEQFF. The CDR3 bases are TGCAGCGTTGAAGCCCCGGGGAGTGAGCAGTTCTTC.